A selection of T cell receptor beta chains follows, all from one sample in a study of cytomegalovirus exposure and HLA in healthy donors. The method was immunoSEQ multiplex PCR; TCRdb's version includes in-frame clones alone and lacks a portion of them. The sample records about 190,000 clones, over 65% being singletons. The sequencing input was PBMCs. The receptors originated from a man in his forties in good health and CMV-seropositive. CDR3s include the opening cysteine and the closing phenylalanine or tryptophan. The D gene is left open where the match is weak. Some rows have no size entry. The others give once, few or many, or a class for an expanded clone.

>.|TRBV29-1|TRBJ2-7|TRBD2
CSTKSSSGSYEQYF
TGCAGCACCAAGTCGAGTAGCGGGAGCTACGAGCAGTACTTC
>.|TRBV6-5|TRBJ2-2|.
CASSLWGANTGELFF
TGTGCCAGCAGCCTTTGGGGGGCGAACACCGGGGAGCTGTTTTTT
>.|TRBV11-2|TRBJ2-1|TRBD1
CASSLAPGGYNEQFF
TGTGCCAGCAGCTTAGCCCCAGGGGGTTACAATGAGCAGTTCTTC
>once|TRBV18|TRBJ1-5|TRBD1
CASSRTGQGNQPQHF
TGTGCCAGCTCACGGACAGGTCAGGGTAATCAGCCCCAGCATTTT
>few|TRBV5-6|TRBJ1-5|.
CASSLGGYSNQPQHF
TGTGCCAGCAGCTTGGGGGGCTATAGCAATCAGCCCCAGCATTTT
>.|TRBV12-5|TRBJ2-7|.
CASGFLIDSSYEQYF
TGTGCTAGTGGTTTTCTCATAGACAGCTCCTACGAGCAGTACTTC
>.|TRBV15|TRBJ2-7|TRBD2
CATSRRSGRDSDEQYF
TGTGCCACCAGCAGACGCAGCGGGAGGGATTCCGACGAGCAGTACTTC
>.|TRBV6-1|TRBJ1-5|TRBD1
CASSAVYGQGVQPQHF
TGTGCCAGCAGTGCCGTCTATGGACAGGGAGTTCAGCCCCAGCATTTT
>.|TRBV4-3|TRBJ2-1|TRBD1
CASSQTGVEQFF
TGCGCCAGCAGCCAGACAGGGGTTGAGCAGTTCTTC
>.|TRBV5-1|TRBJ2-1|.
CASSLGWGAYNEQFF
TGCGCCAGCAGCTTGGGGTGGGGGGCCTACAATGAGCAGTTCTTC